The T cell receptor beta chain described here comes from a study of blood T cell repertoires in COVID-19. The CDR3 has 12 amino acids. Germline V gives CDR1 SGDLS, CDR2 YYNGEE. Trimming removed 2 bases from V and 11 bases from J, with 13 bases in between. In the study's own analysis: Using reference gene primer amplification, nucleated cell counts were estimated. The table came from immunoSEQ multiplex PCR; TCRdb's copy has only in-frame clones and leaves some out. From that table come the V and J calls and clone size; the DNA was used to work out D and trimming. The repertoire has under 350,000 clones, 70% to 90% of them found once; the top ten carry 3.5% to 4.5%. All enrollees were roughly 18 to 95 years old and from fewer than 25 US areas.

The receptor's source is a middle-aged woman with acute COVID-19. The sequenced sample was PBMCs or T cells enriched from blood (not recorded which). The gene calls are TRBV9 and TRBJ1-1; D is perhaps TRBD1 (6 bases). CDR3 sequence reads: CASSVPGRGAFF. As DNA, the CDR3 is TGTGCCAGCAGCGTCCCGGGTAGGGGGGCTTTCTTT.